The next 15 T cell receptor beta chains were all read from a single sample in a study of T cell responses to AZD1222 COVID-19 vaccine (dated by TCRdb to the early 2020s). The meaning of the sample's time point label: about 28 days (+/-7) after the second vaccine dose. Library prep was done by the immunoSEQ multiplex PCR assay. TCRdb's version of the immuneACCESS table is confined to in-frame rearrangements and falls short of the full clone set. An unresolved V gene accounts for under half of the shortfall where checked; the remainder is of unknown origin. This sample is represented by 57,000 or so clones; approximately 80% of them were singletons. About 3.7% of the sample is taken by the ten largest. This material consisted of peripheral blood, taken 28 days after the second AZD1222 dose. The receptors were gathered from an adult who received the AZD1222 COVID-19 vaccine.

The V call is TRBV6-5, the J call TRBJ2-5; no definite D call. Germline loops: CDR1 MNHEY, CDR2 SVGAGI. Trimming cost V 0 bases and J 1 base, with 6 bases left between them. This CDR3 spans 14 amino acids. For the CDR3, the DNA is TGTGCCAGCAGTTACTCGGCTAGCCAAGAGACCCAGTACTTC. This translates into CASSYSASQETQYF.

The CDR3 nucleotides are TGTGCCAGCACCCCGGGTGGTAATGAAAAACTGTTTTTT. This codes for CASTPGGNEKLFF. The V gene is TRBV12-3 or TRBV12-4, the J gene TRBJ1-4; D remains unclear. Trimming took 7 bases from V and 4 from J, leaving 10 bases between them. The CDR3 loop spans 13 amino acids.

The V call is TRBV7-2, the J call TRBJ2-5; TRBD2 might be the D (6 bases). Trimming pared 5 bases from V and 5 bases from J, leaving 18 bases between. Looked up from germline, CDR1 is SGHTA and CDR2 is FQGNSA. This CDR3 is built from 15 residues. CDR3 residues: CASSPSLGGGETQYF. Here the CDR3 DNA reads TGTGCCAGCAGCCCCTCTTTGGGGGGTGGTGAGACCCAGTACTTC.

V and J are TRBV27 and TRBJ2-3; 15 bases agree with TRBD2. Germline V lookup: CDR1 MNHEY, CDR2 SMNVEV (reference sequence). Unmatched junction bases numbered 14, after V lost 5 bases and J lost 5 bases. This CDR3 region has 19 residues. The CDR3 region has the DNA TGTGCCAGCAGTACCCTGTTCGGACTAGCGGGGGGGCGGATAGATACGCAGTATTTT. Its protein is CASSTLFGLAGGRIDTQYF.

There are a few counts of this clone. This sequence joins TRBV5-6 and TRBJ1-6; no definite D call. The CDR3 contains 15 residues. V lost 2 bases, J lost 8 bases, and 14 bases lay in between. CDR1 is SGHDT, CDR2 YYEEEE, per germline. As DNA, the CDR3 is TGTGCCAGCAGCTTCGGGGTTAGGTCTGATTCACCCCTCCACTTT. Translating it yields CASSFGVRSDSPLHF.

The chain links TRBV6-5 to TRBJ2-7; D ambiguous. The ends were cut back, 7 bases at V and 4 bases at J, with 11 bases in the middle. The CDR3 contains 12 residues. Germline V CDR1 and CDR2: MNHEY, SVGAGI. CDR3: CASKDTLYEQYF. CDR3 bases: TGTGCCAGCAAAGATACCCTTTACGAGCAGTACTTC.

This sequence joins TRBV18 and TRBJ1-3, with D unclear. The CDR3 totals 15 residues. Per the germline V gene, CDR1 is KGHSH and CDR2 is LQKENI. V gave up 3 bases and J gave up 0 bases, with 9 bases separating them. CDR3 bases: TGTGCCAGCTCACCCCCAGTGGACTCTGGAAACACCATATATTTT. This sequence encodes CASSPPVDSGNTIYF.

This chain joins TRBV9 and TRBJ1-1; weak D call: TRBD1 (5 bases). CDR3 length equals 13 residues. Trimming removed 0 bases at V and 10 bases at J, with 13 bases between. Germline V gives CDR1 SGDLS, CDR2 YYNGEE. CDR3 DNA: TGTGCCAGCAGCGTAGTGGACACCGGAGGAGCTTTCTTT. Encoded protein: CASSVVDTGGAFF.

This chain links TRBV5-1 with TRBJ2-3; possible D gene TRBD1, 6 bases. This CDR3 spans 15 amino acids. The V gene's germline CDR1 is SGHRS and CDR2 YFSETQ. The ends were cut back, 3 bases at V and 5 bases at J, with 16 bases in the middle. CDR3 residues: CASSWAPGTQDTQYF. In nucleotides, the CDR3 is TGCGCCAGCAGCTGGGCCCCCGGGACACAAGATACGCAGTATTTT. Drawing the rest from reference TRBV5-1 and TRBJ2-3, the complete variable domain is KAGVTQTPRYLIKTRGQQVTLSCSPISGHRSVSWYQQTPGQGLQFLFEYFSETQRNKGNFPGRFSGRQFSNSRSEMNVSTLELGDSALYLCASSWAPGTQDTQYFGPGTRLTVL.

The CDR3: CASSRETEAFF. The CDR3 DNA reads as TGTGCCAGCAGTAGGGAAACTGAAGCTTTCTTT. The rearrangement links TRBV3-1 (or the pseudogene TRBV3-2) to TRBJ1-1, with D hard to call. This CDR3 is built from 11 residues. V lost 6 bases, J lost 5 bases, and 7 bases lay in between. Germline lookup yields CDR1 LGHDT and CDR2 YNNKEL (reference sequence).

This chain uses TRBV7-9 with TRBJ1-4; D is uncertain. The CDR3 loop spans 14 amino acids. Trimming removed 2 bases at V and 3 bases at J, with 7 bases between. Germline V gene data show CDR1 as SEHNR and CDR2 as FQNEAQ (reference sequence). The CDR3 region is CASSLRSPNEKLFF. The CDR3 DNA reads TGTGCCAGCAGCTTACGTAGCCCTAATGAAAAACTGTTTTTT.

This chain links TRBV29-1 with TRBJ1-4, with TRBD1 as a possible D gene (6 bases). Between the trimmed V and J ends, which lost 4 bases and 8 bases, there was a span of 14 bases. Germline loops: CDR1 SQVTM, CDR2 ANQGSEA. The length of the CDR3 is 13 residues. CDR3: CSVAGGGREKLFF. In DNA, the CDR3 is TGCAGCGTTGCTGGAGGGGGTCGCGAAAAACTGTTTTTT. The full variable domain, with the rest looked up from reference TRBV29-1 and TRBJ1-4, is SAVISQKPSRDICQRGTSLTIQCQVDSQVTMMFWYRQQPGQSLTLIATANQGSEATYESGFVIDKFPISRPNLTFSTLTVSNMSPEDSSIYLCSVAGGGREKLFFGSGTQLSVL.

The CDR3 sequence is CASSFRRGNTEAFF. The DNA of the CDR3 is TGTGCCAGCAGTTTCAGGAGGGGGAACACTGAAGCTTTCTTT. This chain joins TRBV6-5 and TRBJ1-1; maybe TRBD1 (5 bases). Trimming removed 4 bases at V and 1 base at J, with 10 bases between. Germline V gene lookup returns CDR1 MNHEY and CDR2 SVGAGI. The CDR3 is 14 residues long.

The J gene is TRBJ1-1, the V gene TRBV15; TRBD1 matches at 7 bases. This CDR3 comprises 14 residues. V shed 2 bases, J shed 7 bases, and the junction held 7 bases outside the gene matches. The V gene's germline CDR1 is LNHNV and CDR2 YYDKDF (reference sequence). The CDR3 sequence is CATSRPGQPYEAFF. The CDR3 coding sequence is TGTGCCACCAGCAGACCGGGACAGCCATATGAAGCTTTCTTT.

This clone was found a few times. This rearrangement joins TRBV19 to TRBJ1-2, with D perhaps matching TRBD1 (6 bases). Looked up from germline, CDR1 is LNHDA and CDR2 is SQIVND (reference sequence). The germline V and J ends were trimmed by 8 bases and 3 bases, with 13 bases remaining between them. This CDR3 contains 13 residues. This chain's CDR3 is CASEQGPHYGYTF. The DNA of the CDR3 is TGTGCCAGTGAACAGGGTCCTCACTATGGCTACACCTTC.